These T cell receptor beta chains were read from a single sample in a study of blood T cell repertoires in COVID-19. The method was immunoSEQ multiplex PCR; TCRdb's version includes in-frame clones alone and lacks a portion of them. In the table there are a few hundred thousand clones, about 87% of which are singletons. What was sequenced was peripheral blood. All receptors come from a man in his sixties who had recovered from COVID-19. Both conserved end residues are part of each CDR3. The D gene is left open where the match is weak. Not all rows give a size; the values are once, few, many and, for expanded clones, a class.

>-|TRBJ2-7|TRBV2|-|13
TGTGCCAGCAGTGATCGGGTCACCTACGAGCAGTACTTC
CASSDRVTYEQYF
>-|TRBJ2-7|TRBV19|once|15
TGTGCCAGTAGTAGGATGCAGGGGCCCTCCTACGAGCAGTACTTC
CASSRMQGPSYEQYF
>TRBD1|TRBJ1-1|TRBV6-5|once|14
TGTGCCAGCAGTCCTCGGACAGGCAACACTGAAGCTTTCTTT
CASSPRTGNTEAFF
>TRBD2|TRBJ2-2|TRBV6-4|-|15
TGTGCCAGCAGGCGGGGGGCTACGAACACCGGGGAGCTGTTTTTT
CASRRGATNTGELFF
>-|TRBJ1-1|TRBV29-1|few|12
TGCAGCGTTGAAGGCGGGGGGTTGGGAGCTTTCTTT
CSVEGGGLGAFF
>TRBD1|TRBJ1-3|TRBV18|-|15
TGTGCCAGCTCCCCACAGGGGACTTCTGGAAACACCATATATTTT
CASSPQGTSGNTIYF
>-|TRBJ2-2|TRBV11-3|-|13
TGTGCCAGCAGCCCCCAGCGCACCGGGGAGCTGTTTTTT
CASSPQRTGELFF
>TRBD1|TRBJ1-1|TRBV14|-|14
TGTGCCAGCAGCTTCCGGACAGGGGGTCAGAGTGCTTTCTTT
CASSFRTGGQSAFF
>-|TRBJ1-6|TRBV9|-|13
TGTGCCGGTCTGCCCAGGGTTGGATCACCCCTCCACTTT
CAGLPRVGSPLHF
>-|TRBJ1-6|TRBV9|-|14
TGTGCCAGCAGCATACAGGGAGTTTATTCACCCCTCCACTTT
CASSIQGVYSPLHF
>-|TRBJ1-5|TRBV6-5|-|14
TGTGCCACTGCGGTGCTGGATAGCAATCAGCCCCAGCATTTT
CATAVLDSNQPQHF
>TRBD2|TRBJ2-2|TRBV6-2/TRBV6-3|-|14
TGTGCCAGCAGTCGACTAGCGGGGGCGGGGGAGCTGTTTTTT
CASSRLAGAGELFF
>-|TRBJ1-5|TRBV12-3/TRBV12-4|-|13
TGTGCCAGCAGTTCCGTTAGCGGTCAGCCCCAGCATTTT
CASSSVSGQPQHF
>TRBD1|TRBJ1-2|TRBV11-1|few|16
TGTGCCAGCAGCCCGCCGGGACAGGCCCAAACGGGGGGCTACACCTTC
CASSPPGQAQTGGYTF
>TRBD2|TRBJ2-7|TRBV14|once|16
TGTGCCAGCAGCCAAAAGGGAGGGGCGTTTGGCTACGAGCAGTACTTC
CASSQKGGAFGYEQYF
>TRBD1|TRBJ2-2|TRBV3-1/TRBV3-2|-|17
TGTGCCAGCAGCCTCCCGACAGGGATCGCGAACACCGGGGAGCTGTTTTTT
CASSLPTGIANTGELFF
>-|TRBJ2-5|TRBV4-2|-|16
TGTGCCAGCAGCCAAGGACCGGGGGAGACCCAAGAGACCCAGTACTTC
CASSQGPGETQETQYF